The T cell receptor (beta chain) described here comes from a study of Ad26.COV2.S vaccination and SARS-CoV-2 variants. Study overall: Intramuscular Ad26.COV2.S doses were given once or twice, 56 days apart. Study-wide results and caveats: Vaccinees displayed broader spike-specific TCR repertoires than placebo recipients.

This CDR3 is built from 14 residues. Germline V lookup: CDR1 SGHRS, CDR2 YFSETQ. Deletions cut 0 bases from V and 8 bases from J, with 14 bases between. The treatment is: around 19 received Ad26.COV2.S at low or high dose, single or two shots; five or six received placebo; per-sample allocation not given. The samples were gathered on day 63 after the first injection of vaccine or placebo. Immunization relied on an Ad26 vector, which expressed Wuhan-strain SARS-CoV-2 spike. On this clone itself: Its antigen remains unidentified.

Only in-frame clones appear in the TCRdb table, and some are missing; sequencing was by immunoSEQ multiplex PCR. The data show about 480,000 clones, around 90% seen once. The chain uses TRBV5-1 and TRBJ1-2; D might be TRBD1 (6 bases). The sequenced sample was peripheral blood, obtained in a trial of Ad26.COV2.S vaccine versus placebo. This sequence originates from a person between 18 and 60 years old who received the Ad26.COV2.S COVID-19 vaccine or a placebo. Here the CDR3 DNA reads TGCGCCAGCAGCTTGGATGGGGGCGCAGGGGGCTACACCTTC. It is translated as CASSLDGGAGGYTF.